This TCR beta chain is drawn from a study of cytomegalovirus exposure and HLA in healthy donors. Whereas donors were nominally healthy upon sampling, unrecorded immune exposures were probable. Of note for this clone: What it binds is not known.

General study results and limits: Fewer N-insertions (relative to the 666-donor mean) were reportedly seen in an Asian-associated ancestry cluster in a later analysis. The analysis excluded some indistinguishable V segments, including TRBV6-2 and TRBV6-3.

Primers for the PCR totalled 60 Vbeta and 13 Jbeta. The table came from immunoSEQ multiplex PCR; TCRdb's copy has only in-frame clones and leaves some out. The sample lists about 95,000 clones, approximately 72% occurring once. V lost 7 bases, J lost 5 bases, and 15 bases lay in between. The CDR3 consists of 14 residues. Looked up from germline, CDR1 is MNHEY and CDR2 is SVGAGI. This clonotype was obtained from a woman aged 40 to 55 in good health and CMV-seropositive. The specimen sequenced was PBMCs. This chain joins TRBV6-5 and TRBJ2-1; perhaps TRBD1 as D (6 bases). The CDR3 loop is CASTPRDTNNEQFF. The CDR3 DNA is TGTGCCAGCACCCCCCGGGACACTAACAATGAGCAGTTCTTC.